These T cell receptor beta chains were read from a single sample in a study of T cells in Graves' hyperthyroidism and ophthalmopathy. MiXCR was run by TCRdb on the multiplex PCR reads, yielding one entry per CDR3 protein. The sample yields hundreds of thousands of distinct CDR3 sequences, approximately 14% seen once. The sample consisted of blood. These receptors came from a woman between 18 and 29 years old with Graves' hyperthyroidism. CDR3s include the opening cysteine and the closing phenylalanine or tryptophan. Fields, in order: CDR3 DNA, CDR3 protein, D gene, V gene, clone size, J gene. The D gene is left open where the match is weak. Clone size is shown for a subset of rows, as once, few, many or a class of expanded clone.

CDR3 DNA: TGTGCCAGCAGCAGCTTCCGGGACCTCGGGACCCAAGAGACCCAGTACTTC; CDR3 protein: CASSSFRDLGTQETQYF; D gene: -; V gene: TRBV6-2/TRBV6-3; clone size: -; J gene: TRBJ2-5
CDR3 DNA: TGCAGTGCTAGCCCCGGGAGCCTATACGAGCAGTACTTC; CDR3 protein: CSASPGSLYEQYF; D gene: -; V gene: TRBV20-1; clone size: many; J gene: TRBJ2-7
CDR3 DNA: TGCGCCAGCAGCCAAGGTCAGGTAGTAGCGGGAGTCGGGGAGACCCAGTACTTC; CDR3 protein: CASSQGQVVAGVGETQYF; D gene: TRBD2; V gene: TRBV4-1; clone size: -; J gene: TRBJ2-5
CDR3 DNA: TGTGCCAGCAGCTCAGGGGGACAGGGGGCAGTCTATGGCTACACCTTC; CDR3 protein: CASSSGGQGAVYGYTF; D gene: TRBD1; V gene: TRBV27; clone size: many; J gene: TRBJ1-2
CDR3 DNA: TGTGCCAGCAGTTGGAGGTGGAGCTCCTACAATGAGCAGTTCTTC; CDR3 protein: CASSWRWSSYNEQFF; D gene: -; V gene: TRBV6-9; clone size: -; J gene: TRBJ2-1
CDR3 DNA: TGTGCCTGTCCGGGACAGGGTGTCTACGAGCAGTACTTC; CDR3 protein: CACPGQGVYEQYF; D gene: TRBD1; V gene: TRBV30; clone size: many; J gene: TRBJ2-7
CDR3 DNA: TGTGCCAGCAGGTTTCCCGGAGGGGACAATGAGCAGTTCTTC; CDR3 protein: CASRFPGGDNEQFF; D gene: -; V gene: TRBV11-3; clone size: -; J gene: TRBJ2-1
CDR3 DNA: TGTGCCAGTACCCCAAGGACGGGAATCTATGGCTACACCTTC; CDR3 protein: CASTPRTGIYGYTF; D gene: -; V gene: TRBV19; clone size: -; J gene: TRBJ1-2
CDR3 DNA: TGCGCCAGCAGCCAAGCCTTCGGAAGGGAAAAACTGTTTTTT; CDR3 protein: CASSQAFGREKLFF; D gene: -; V gene: TRBV4-3; clone size: once; J gene: TRBJ1-4
CDR3 DNA: TGTGCCAGCAGACAAAGACAGGGGTGGGGTTCTGAAGCTTTCTTT; CDR3 protein: CASRQRQGWGSEAFF; D gene: TRBD1; V gene: TRBV2; clone size: few; J gene: TRBJ1-1
CDR3 DNA: TGCGCCAGCAGCTTGGGGGGACGGACCCTCGAAACGGAGCAGTTCTTC; CDR3 protein: CASSLGGRTLETEQFF; D gene: -; V gene: TRBV5-1; clone size: few; J gene: TRBJ2-1
CDR3 DNA: TGCGCCAGCAGCTTACAGGGGGCGGGGGCGAACACTGAAGCTTTCTTT; CDR3 protein: CASSLQGAGANTEAFF; D gene: TRBD1; V gene: TRBV5-1; clone size: -; J gene: TRBJ1-1
CDR3 DNA: TGTGCCAGCAGTACAAGGACAGGTCGGAATCAGCCCCAGCATTTT; CDR3 protein: CASSTRTGRNQPQHF; D gene: TRBD1; V gene: TRBV6-2/TRBV6-3; clone size: -; J gene: TRBJ1-5
CDR3 DNA: TGCGCCAGCAGCCAAGACCTGCACCGGGACAGGGGATACGAGCAGTACTTC; CDR3 protein: CASSQDLHRDRGYEQYF; D gene: TRBD1; V gene: TRBV4-3; clone size: many; J gene: TRBJ2-7
CDR3 DNA: TGTGCCAGCAGCGTGACAGGAGATGACACTGAAGCTTTCTTT; CDR3 protein: CASSVTGDDTEAFF; D gene: -; V gene: TRBV7-3; clone size: -; J gene: TRBJ1-1
CDR3 DNA: TGTGCCAGCAGTAACCGGGCTTTGAACACTGAAGCTTTCTTT; CDR3 protein: CASSNRALNTEAFF; D gene: -; V gene: TRBV12-3/TRBV12-4; clone size: many; J gene: TRBJ1-1
CDR3 DNA: TGTGCCAGCAGCTTGGTGACTTCCACAGATACGCAGTATTTT; CDR3 protein: CASSLVTSTDTQYF; D gene: -; V gene: TRBV7-8; clone size: many; J gene: TRBJ2-3
CDR3 DNA: TGTGCCAGCAGCCGGGGGCTCCTGGGGGAGCTGTTTTTT; CDR3 protein: CASSRGLLGELFF; D gene: -; V gene: TRBV5-6; clone size: few; J gene: TRBJ2-2
CDR3 DNA: TGTGCCAGCAGCTTGGGACAGGGTTATCAGCCCCAGCATTTT; CDR3 protein: CASSLGQGYQPQHF; D gene: TRBD1; V gene: TRBV12-3/TRBV12-4; clone size: many; J gene: TRBJ1-5
CDR3 DNA: TGTGCCAGCAGCCATCGGACTAGCGGGGAGACCCAGTACTTC; CDR3 protein: CASSHRTSGETQYF; D gene: TRBD2; V gene: TRBV7-2; clone size: many; J gene: TRBJ2-5
CDR3 DNA: TGTGCCAGCAGCCAGTCAGCGGGGAGCACAGATACGCAGTATTTT; CDR3 protein: CASSQSAGSTDTQYF; D gene: TRBD2; V gene: TRBV4-2; clone size: once; J gene: TRBJ2-3
CDR3 DNA: TGTGCCAGCAGACCTACAGGGAGTCCCTACGAGCAGTACTTC; CDR3 protein: CASRPTGSPYEQYF; D gene: -; V gene: TRBV7-9; clone size: few; J gene: TRBJ2-7
CDR3 DNA: TGTGCCAGCACCGACAGGGAGGACTATGGCTACACCTTC; CDR3 protein: CASTDREDYGYTF; D gene: TRBD1; V gene: TRBV27; clone size: many; J gene: TRBJ1-2
CDR3 DNA: TGTGCCAGCAGCTTGGTTCCCCTTAAGGAGGGAGCTAACTATGGCTACACCTTC; CDR3 protein: CASSLVPLKEGANYGYTF; D gene: -; V gene: TRBV5-8; clone size: -; J gene: TRBJ1-2
CDR3 DNA: TGCAGCGTTGTGGCCACGGACCTACCCTATGACACCGGGGAGCTGTTTTTT; CDR3 protein: CSVVATDLPYDTGELFF; D gene: -; V gene: TRBV29-1; clone size: few; J gene: TRBJ2-2
CDR3 DNA: TGTGCCAGCAGCCCGGGACTAGCGGGAGTGTATTACAATGAGCAGTTCTTC; CDR3 protein: CASSPGLAGVYYNEQFF; D gene: TRBD2; V gene: TRBV14; clone size: few; J gene: TRBJ2-1
CDR3 DNA: TGTGCCAGCAGTTACTCAGTACCCCCGTTGAACTATGGCTACACCTTC; CDR3 protein: CASSYSVPPLNYGYTF; D gene: -; V gene: TRBV6-5; clone size: many; J gene: TRBJ1-2
CDR3 DNA: TGTGCCAGCAGCTTAGCGCCAGGGGGCGCGGGCACCGGGGAGCTGTTTTTT; CDR3 protein: CASSLAPGGAGTGELFF; D gene: TRBD1; V gene: TRBV11-2; clone size: -; J gene: TRBJ2-2
CDR3 DNA: TGTGCCAGCAGCTCCGGCGGCCGCGTGGGAGGCTACACCTTC; CDR3 protein: CASSSGGRVGGYTF; D gene: -; V gene: TRBV11-3; clone size: many; J gene: TRBJ1-2
CDR3 DNA: TGTGCCAGCAGCCAAGAAATTGCGGGCTCCAATGAGCAGTTCTTC; CDR3 protein: CASSQEIAGSNEQFF; D gene: -; V gene: TRBV14; clone size: -; J gene: TRBJ2-1
CDR3 DNA: TGCGCCAGCAGCCAAGATAGGGGGGTCCTCACAGATACGCAGTATTTT; CDR3 protein: CASSQDRGVLTDTQYF; D gene: -; V gene: TRBV4-1; clone size: many; J gene: TRBJ2-3
CDR3 DNA: TGTGCCAGTAGTACCATAACAGGGGTCAAAGACGAAAAACTGTTTTTT; CDR3 protein: CASSTITGVKDEKLFF; D gene: TRBD1; V gene: TRBV19; clone size: -; J gene: TRBJ1-4
CDR3 DNA: TGTGCCAGCAGCTACGGTTGGGTCAGCGGGAGACTAAATGAGCAGTTCTTC; CDR3 protein: CASSYGWVSGRLNEQFF; D gene: TRBD2; V gene: TRBV7-9; clone size: many; J gene: TRBJ2-1
CDR3 DNA: TGTGCCAGCAGTCCCTCCCCCCTATTGAGCACCGGGGAGCTGTTTTTT; CDR3 protein: CASSPSPLLSTGELFF; D gene: -; V gene: TRBV12-3/TRBV12-4; clone size: -; J gene: TRBJ2-2
CDR3 DNA: TGTGCCAGCAGTATGGATGCGACAGGGAACTATGGCTACACCTTC; CDR3 protein: CASSMDATGNYGYTF; D gene: TRBD1; V gene: TRBV25-1; clone size: -; J gene: TRBJ1-2
CDR3 DNA: TGTGCCAGCAGCGTAACAGGGATCTCTGGAAACACCATATATTTT; CDR3 protein: CASSVTGISGNTIYF; D gene: -; V gene: TRBV7-8; clone size: many; J gene: TRBJ1-3
CDR3 DNA: TGTGCCAGCAGCCAAGGGTACCTGGGACAGGGTGATGAGCAGTTCTTC; CDR3 protein: CASSQGYLGQGDEQFF; D gene: TRBD1; V gene: TRBV14; clone size: -; J gene: TRBJ2-1
CDR3 DNA: TGCAGCGCCCTCGGGTCCGGAGATGAAAAACTGTTTTTT; CDR3 protein: CSALGSGDEKLFF; D gene: -; V gene: TRBV29-1; clone size: -; J gene: TRBJ1-4
CDR3 DNA: TGCGCCAGCAGCCAGCCCGGACAGAAATTCTACGAGCAGTACTTC; CDR3 protein: CASSQPGQKFYEQYF; D gene: -; V gene: TRBV4-1; clone size: few; J gene: TRBJ2-7
CDR3 DNA: TGTGCCAGCTCACCAGAGGGGGCGCGGAGGGCCTCGAAAAAGACCCAGTACTTC; CDR3 protein: CASSPEGARRASKKTQYF; D gene: -; V gene: TRBV18; clone size: -; J gene: TRBJ2-5
CDR3 DNA: TGTGCCAGCAGTCGCAGAGGGGACGGATCCTACGAGCAGTACTTC; CDR3 protein: CASSRRGDGSYEQYF; D gene: -; V gene: TRBV11-2; clone size: many; J gene: TRBJ2-7
CDR3 DNA: TGTGCCAGCAGCTTCCTGCGTAGCACAGATACGCAGTATTTT; CDR3 protein: CASSFLRSTDTQYF; D gene: -; V gene: TRBV7-9; clone size: many; J gene: TRBJ2-3
CDR3 DNA: TGTGCCAGTAGTACGGCCGGGCCCCAGCATTTT; CDR3 protein: CASSTAGPQHF; D gene: -; V gene: TRBV19; clone size: few; J gene: TRBJ1-5
CDR3 DNA: TGTGCCAGCAGCGTAGGATGGGGTGCGAGCTCCTACAATGAGCAGTTCTTC; CDR3 protein: CASSVGWGASSYNEQFF; D gene: -; V gene: TRBV9; clone size: -; J gene: TRBJ2-1
CDR3 DNA: TGTGCCAGCAAGTCGGGACAGGGGGCCTCGGCCCAGCATTTT; CDR3 protein: CASKSGQGASAQHF; D gene: TRBD1; V gene: TRBV28; clone size: -; J gene: TRBJ1-5
CDR3 DNA: TGTGCCAGCAGCTTAGGTGCGGAAACTCACACCGGGGAGCTGTTTTTT; CDR3 protein: CASSLGAETHTGELFF; D gene: -; V gene: TRBV7-3; clone size: few; J gene: TRBJ2-2
CDR3 DNA: TGTGCCAGCAGCCAATTGTGGGTAGACAGGGCGTCTGGAAACACCATATATTTT; CDR3 protein: CASSQLWVDRASGNTIYF; D gene: TRBD1; V gene: TRBV3-1; clone size: many; J gene: TRBJ1-3
CDR3 DNA: TGTGCCAGCAGAAAAACAGGGGGCTTAGAGACCCAGTACTTC; CDR3 protein: CASRKTGGLETQYF; D gene: TRBD1; V gene: TRBV28; clone size: many; J gene: TRBJ2-5